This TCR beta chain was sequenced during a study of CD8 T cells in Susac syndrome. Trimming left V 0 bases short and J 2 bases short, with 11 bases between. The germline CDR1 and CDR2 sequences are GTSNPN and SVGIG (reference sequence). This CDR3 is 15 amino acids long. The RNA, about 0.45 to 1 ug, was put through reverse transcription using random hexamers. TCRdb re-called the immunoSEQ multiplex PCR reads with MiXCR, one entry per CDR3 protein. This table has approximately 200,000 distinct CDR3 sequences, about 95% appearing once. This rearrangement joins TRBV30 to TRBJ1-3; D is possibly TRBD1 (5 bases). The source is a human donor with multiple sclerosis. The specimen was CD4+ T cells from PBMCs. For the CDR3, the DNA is TGTGCCTGGAGTGTTATGGGGGAGGCTGGAAACACCATATATTTT. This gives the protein CAWSVMGEAGNTIYF.